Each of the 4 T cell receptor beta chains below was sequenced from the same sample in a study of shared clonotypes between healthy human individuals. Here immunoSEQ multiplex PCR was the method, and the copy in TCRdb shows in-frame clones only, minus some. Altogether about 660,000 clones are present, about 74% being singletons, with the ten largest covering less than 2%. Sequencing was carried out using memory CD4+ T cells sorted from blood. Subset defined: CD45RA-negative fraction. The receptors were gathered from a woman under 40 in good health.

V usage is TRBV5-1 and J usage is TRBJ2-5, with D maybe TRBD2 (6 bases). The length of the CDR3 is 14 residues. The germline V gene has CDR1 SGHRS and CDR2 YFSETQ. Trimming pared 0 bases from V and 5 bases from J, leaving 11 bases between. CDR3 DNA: TGCGCCAGCAGCTTGGTGGGCGGGAAGGAGACCCAGTACTTC. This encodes CASSLVGGKETQYF.

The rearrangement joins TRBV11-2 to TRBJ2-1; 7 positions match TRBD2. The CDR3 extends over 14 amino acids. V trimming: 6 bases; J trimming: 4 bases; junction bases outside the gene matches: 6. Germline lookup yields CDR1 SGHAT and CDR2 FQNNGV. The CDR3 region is CASSPLAVYNEQFF. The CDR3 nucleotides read TGTGCCAGCAGTCCGCTAGCGGTATACAATGAGCAGTTCTTC.

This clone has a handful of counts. CDR3 bases: TGTGCCAGCAGCTTACTGCGTGGAAATGAGCAGTTCTTC. It codes for CASSLLRGNEQFF. V gene TRBV7-2 combines with J gene TRBJ2-1; D is undetermined. The V gene's germline CDR1 is SGHTA and CDR2 FQGNSA. This CDR3 comprises 13 residues. Trimming pared 2 bases from V and 7 bases from J, leaving 9 bases between.

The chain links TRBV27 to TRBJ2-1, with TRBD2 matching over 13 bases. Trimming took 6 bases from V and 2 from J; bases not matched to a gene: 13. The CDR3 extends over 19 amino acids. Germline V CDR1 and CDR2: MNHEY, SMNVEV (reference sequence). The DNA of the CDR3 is TGTGCCAGCAGCCGTTGGGGACTAGCGGGGACATCAACCTACAATGAGCAGTTCTTC. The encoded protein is CASSRWGLAGTSTYNEQFF.